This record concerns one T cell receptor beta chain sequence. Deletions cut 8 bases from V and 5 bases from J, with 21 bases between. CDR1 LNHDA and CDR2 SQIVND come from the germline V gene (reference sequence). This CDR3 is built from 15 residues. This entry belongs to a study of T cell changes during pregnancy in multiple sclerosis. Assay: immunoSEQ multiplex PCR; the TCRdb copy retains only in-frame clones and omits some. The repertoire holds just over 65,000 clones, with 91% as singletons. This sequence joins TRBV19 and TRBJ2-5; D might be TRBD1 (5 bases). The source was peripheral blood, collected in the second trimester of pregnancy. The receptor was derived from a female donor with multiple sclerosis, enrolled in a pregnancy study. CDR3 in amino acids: CASSVLSRERETQYF. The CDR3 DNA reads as TGTGCCAGTTCCGTCCTTAGCAGGGAACGCGAGACCCAGTACTTC.